This TCR beta chain was retrieved from a study of blood T cell repertoires in COVID-19. About the study: Researchers got acute and convalescent COVID-19 samples from the United States, Italy and Spain.

Original data processing: Estimation of nucleated cell counts was performed using reference gene primer amplification. TCRdb's table, derived via immunoSEQ multiplex PCR, lists solely in-frame clones and lacks some. V, J and clone size are those of that table, while D and trimming were read from the DNA. Among 120,000 or so clones listed, 86% were seen once. The CDR3 loop spans 15 amino acids. Germline values: CDR1 SGHRS, CDR2 YFSETQ. The V and J ends lost 4 bases and 5 bases, in that order; junction bases with no gene match: 7. This chain connects TRBV5-1 to TRBJ2-5, with TRBD2 matching over 11 bases. The specimen sequenced was peripheral blood. The receptor was derived from a man in his forties or fifties with acute or convalescent COVID-19. The chain's CDR3 is CASSRTSGPQETQYF. The CDR3 coding sequence is TGCGCCAGCAGCCGGACTAGCGGGCCGCAGGAGACCCAGTACTTC.